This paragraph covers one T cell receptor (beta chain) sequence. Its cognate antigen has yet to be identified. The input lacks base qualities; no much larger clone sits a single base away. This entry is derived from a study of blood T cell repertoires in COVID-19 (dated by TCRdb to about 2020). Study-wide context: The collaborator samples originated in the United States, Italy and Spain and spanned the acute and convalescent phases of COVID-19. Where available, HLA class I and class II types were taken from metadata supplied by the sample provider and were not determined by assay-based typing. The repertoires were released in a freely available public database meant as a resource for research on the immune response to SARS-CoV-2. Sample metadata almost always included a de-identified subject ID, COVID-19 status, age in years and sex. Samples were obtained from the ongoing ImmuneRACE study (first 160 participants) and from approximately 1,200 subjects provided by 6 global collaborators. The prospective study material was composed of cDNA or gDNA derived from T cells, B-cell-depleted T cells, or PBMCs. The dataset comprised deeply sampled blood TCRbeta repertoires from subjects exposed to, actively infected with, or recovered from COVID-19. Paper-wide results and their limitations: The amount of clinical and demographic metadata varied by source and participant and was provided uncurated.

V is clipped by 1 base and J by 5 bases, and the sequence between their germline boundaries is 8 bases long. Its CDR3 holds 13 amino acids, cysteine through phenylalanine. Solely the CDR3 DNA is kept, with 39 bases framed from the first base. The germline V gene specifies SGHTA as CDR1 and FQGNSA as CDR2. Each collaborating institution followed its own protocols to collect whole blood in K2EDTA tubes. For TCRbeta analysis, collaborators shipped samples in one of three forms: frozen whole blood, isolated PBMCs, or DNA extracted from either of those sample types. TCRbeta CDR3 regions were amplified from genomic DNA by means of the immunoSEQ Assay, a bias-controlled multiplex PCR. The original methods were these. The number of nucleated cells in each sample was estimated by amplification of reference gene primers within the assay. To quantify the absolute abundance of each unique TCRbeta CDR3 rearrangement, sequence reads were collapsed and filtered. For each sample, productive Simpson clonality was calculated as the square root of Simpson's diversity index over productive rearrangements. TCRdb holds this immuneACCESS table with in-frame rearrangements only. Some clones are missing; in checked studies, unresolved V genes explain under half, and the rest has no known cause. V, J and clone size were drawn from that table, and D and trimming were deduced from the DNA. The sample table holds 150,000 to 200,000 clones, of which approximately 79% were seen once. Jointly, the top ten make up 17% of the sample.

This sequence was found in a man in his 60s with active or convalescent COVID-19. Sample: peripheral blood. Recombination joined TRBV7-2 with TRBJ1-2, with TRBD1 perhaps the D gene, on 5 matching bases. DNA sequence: TGTGCCAGCAGCTTAGGACAGAAGTATGGCTACACCTTC. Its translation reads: CASSLGQKYGYTF. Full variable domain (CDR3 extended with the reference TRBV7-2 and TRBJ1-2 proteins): GAGVSQSPSNKVTEKGKDVELRCDPISGHTALYWYRQSLGQGLEFLIYFQGNSAPDKSGLPSDRFSAERTGGSVSTLTIQRTQQEDSAVYLCASSLGQKYGYTFGSGTRLTVV.